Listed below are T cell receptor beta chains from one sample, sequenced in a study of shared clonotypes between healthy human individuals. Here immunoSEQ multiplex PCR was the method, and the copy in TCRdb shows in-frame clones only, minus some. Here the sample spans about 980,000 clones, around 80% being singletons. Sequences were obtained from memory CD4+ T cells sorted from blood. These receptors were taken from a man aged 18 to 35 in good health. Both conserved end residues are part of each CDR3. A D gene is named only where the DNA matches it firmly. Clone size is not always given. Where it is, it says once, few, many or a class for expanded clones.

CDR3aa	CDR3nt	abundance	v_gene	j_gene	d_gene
CASSSDRGLNEQYF	TGCGCCAGCAGCTCCGACAGGGGGCTTAACGAGCAGTACTTC	-	TRBV5-1	TRBJ2-7	TRBD1
CASRTGAAYEQYF	TGTGCCAGCAGAACAGGGGCCGCCTACGAGCAGTACTTC	-	TRBV6-6	TRBJ2-7	TRBD1
CASSVRRTSGGTGELFF	TGTGCCAGCAGCGTGCGCCGGACTAGCGGGGGCACCGGGGAGCTGTTTTTT	-	TRBV5-6	TRBJ2-2	TRBD2
CASSQDLGQGGGTQYF	TGCGCCAGCAGCCAAGACTTGGGACAGGGAGGAGGTACGCAGTATTTT	-	TRBV4-3	TRBJ2-3	TRBD1
CASSSTSGSYEQYF	TGCGCCAGCAGCTCGACTAGCGGATCCTACGAGCAGTACTTC	-	TRBV5-1	TRBJ2-7	TRBD2
CASSLGRENEQYF	TGTGCCAGCAGCTTGGGGCGGGAGAACGAGCAGTACTTC	-	TRBV5-4	TRBJ2-7	TRBD2
CASTTGTGGNSPLHF	TGTGCCAGTACTACCGGGACAGGGGGCAATTCACCCCTCCACTTT	few	TRBV19	TRBJ1-6	TRBD1
CASSTLTGQETQYF	TGTGCCAGCAGTACCTTGACAGGCCAAGAGACCCAGTACTTC	-	TRBV5-4	TRBJ2-5	-
CASSLKGGTYEQYF	TGTGCCAGCAGCTTAAAGGGAGGAACATACGAGCAGTACTTC	-	TRBV7-3	TRBJ2-7	-
CASSPAGTQGNTIYF	TGTGCCAGCTCACCGGCCGGGACACAAGGAAACACCATATATTTT	-	TRBV18	TRBJ1-3	-
CASSWTGLAGTNTGELFF	TGTGCCAGCAGCTGGACGGGACTAGCGGGCACGAACACCGGGGAGCTGTTTTTT	-	TRBV11-3	TRBJ2-2	TRBD2
CASSLRLADTQYF	TGTGCCAGCAGTCTCCGTCTAGCAGATACGCAGTATTTT	-	TRBV27	TRBJ2-3	-